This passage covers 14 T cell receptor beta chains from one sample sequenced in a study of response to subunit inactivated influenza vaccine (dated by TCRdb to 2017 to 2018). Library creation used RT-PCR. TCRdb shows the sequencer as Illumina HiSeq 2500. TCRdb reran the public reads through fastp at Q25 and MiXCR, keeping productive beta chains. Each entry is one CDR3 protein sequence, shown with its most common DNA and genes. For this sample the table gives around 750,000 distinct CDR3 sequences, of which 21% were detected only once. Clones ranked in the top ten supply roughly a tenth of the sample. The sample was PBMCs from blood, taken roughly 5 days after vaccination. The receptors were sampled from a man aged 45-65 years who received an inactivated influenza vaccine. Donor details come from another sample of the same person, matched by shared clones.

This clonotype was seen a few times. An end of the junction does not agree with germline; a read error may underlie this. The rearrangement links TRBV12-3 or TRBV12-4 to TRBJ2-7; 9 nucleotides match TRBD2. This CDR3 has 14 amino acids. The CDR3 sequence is CASSSGQRLAVFHF. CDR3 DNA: TGTGCCAGCAGTTCCGGACAGAGACTAGCGGTCTTCCACTTC.

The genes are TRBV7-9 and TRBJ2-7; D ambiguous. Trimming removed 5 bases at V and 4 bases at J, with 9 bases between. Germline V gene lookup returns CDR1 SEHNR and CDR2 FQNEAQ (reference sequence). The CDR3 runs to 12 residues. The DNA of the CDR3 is TGTGCCAGCAGCCACCGAAAGTACGAGCAGTACTTC. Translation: CASSHRKYEQYF.

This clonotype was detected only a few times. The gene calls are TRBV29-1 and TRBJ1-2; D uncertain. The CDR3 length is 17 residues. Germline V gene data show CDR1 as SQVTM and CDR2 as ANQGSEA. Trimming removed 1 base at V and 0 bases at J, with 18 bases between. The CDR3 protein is CSVEVLGGGQANYGYTF. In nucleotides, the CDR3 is TGCAGCGTTGAAGTTTTGGGTGGAGGGCAAGCTAACTATGGCTACACCTTC.

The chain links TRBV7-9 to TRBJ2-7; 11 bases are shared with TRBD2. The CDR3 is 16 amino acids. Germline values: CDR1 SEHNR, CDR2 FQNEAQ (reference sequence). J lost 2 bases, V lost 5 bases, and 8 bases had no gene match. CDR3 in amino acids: CASSGIAGGTPYEQYF. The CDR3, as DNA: TGTGCCAGCAGCGGAATAGCGGGAGGGACACCCTACGAGCAGTACTTC.

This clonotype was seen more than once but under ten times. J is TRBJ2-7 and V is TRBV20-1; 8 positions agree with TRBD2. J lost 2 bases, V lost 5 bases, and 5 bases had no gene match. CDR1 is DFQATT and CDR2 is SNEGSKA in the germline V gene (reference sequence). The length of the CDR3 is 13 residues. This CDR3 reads CSAASGSAYEQYF. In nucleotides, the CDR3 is TGCAGTGCTGCAAGCGGGAGCGCCTACGAGCAGTACTTC.

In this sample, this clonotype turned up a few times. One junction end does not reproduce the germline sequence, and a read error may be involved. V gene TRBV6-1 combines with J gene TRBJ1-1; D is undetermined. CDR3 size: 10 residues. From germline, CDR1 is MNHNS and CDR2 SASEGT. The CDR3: CASSDLMLIF. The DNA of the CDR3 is TGTGCCAGCAGTGATCTCATGCTGATCTTT.

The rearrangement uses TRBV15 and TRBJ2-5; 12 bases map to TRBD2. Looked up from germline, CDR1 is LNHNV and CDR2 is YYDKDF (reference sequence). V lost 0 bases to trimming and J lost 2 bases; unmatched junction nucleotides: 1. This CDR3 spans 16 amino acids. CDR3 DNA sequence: TGTGCCACCAGCAGAGAACTAGCGGGGGGACAAGAGACCCAGTACTTC. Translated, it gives CATSRELAGGQETQYF.

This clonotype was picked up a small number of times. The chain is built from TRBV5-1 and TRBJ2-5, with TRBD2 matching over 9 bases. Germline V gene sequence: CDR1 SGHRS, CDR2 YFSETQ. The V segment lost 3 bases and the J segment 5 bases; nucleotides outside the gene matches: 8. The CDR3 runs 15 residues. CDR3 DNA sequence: TGCGCCAGCAGCTCATCCGGGACTAGCTACGAGACCCAGTACTTC. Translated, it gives CASSSSGTSYETQYF.

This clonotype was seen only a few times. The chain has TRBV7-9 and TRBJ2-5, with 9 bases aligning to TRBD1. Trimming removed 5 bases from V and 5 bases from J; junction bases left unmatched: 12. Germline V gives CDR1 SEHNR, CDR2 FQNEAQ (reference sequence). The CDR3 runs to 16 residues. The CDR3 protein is CASSNRDRELIETQYF. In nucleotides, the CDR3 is TGTGCCAGCAGCAACCGGGACAGGGAATTGATTGAGACCCAGTACTTC.

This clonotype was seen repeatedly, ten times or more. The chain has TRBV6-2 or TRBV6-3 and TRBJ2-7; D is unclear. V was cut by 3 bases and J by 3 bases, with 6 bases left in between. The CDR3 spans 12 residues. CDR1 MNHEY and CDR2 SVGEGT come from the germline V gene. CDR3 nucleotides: TGTGCCAGCAGTTATCTCCGCTACGAGCAGTACTTC. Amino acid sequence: CASSYLRYEQYF.

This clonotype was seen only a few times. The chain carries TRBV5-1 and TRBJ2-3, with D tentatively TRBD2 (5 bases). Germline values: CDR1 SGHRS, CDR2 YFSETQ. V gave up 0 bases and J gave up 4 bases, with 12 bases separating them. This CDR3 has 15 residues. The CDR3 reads CASSLDGVGADTQYF. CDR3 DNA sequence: TGCGCCAGCAGCTTGGATGGGGTCGGGGCAGATACGCAGTATTTT.

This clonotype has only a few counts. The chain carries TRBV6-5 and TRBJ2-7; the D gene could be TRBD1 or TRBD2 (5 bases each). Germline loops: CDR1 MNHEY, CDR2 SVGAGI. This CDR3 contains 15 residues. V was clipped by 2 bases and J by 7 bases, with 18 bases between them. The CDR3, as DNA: TGTGCCAGCAGTTACCCGGGACGGGGCCCAAGGGAGCAGTACTTC. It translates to CASSYPGRGPREQYF.

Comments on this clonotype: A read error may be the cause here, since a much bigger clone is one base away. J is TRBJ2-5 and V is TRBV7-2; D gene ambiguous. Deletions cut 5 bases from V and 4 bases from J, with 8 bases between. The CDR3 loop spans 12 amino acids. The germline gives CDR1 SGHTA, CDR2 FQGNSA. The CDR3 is CASSRAGETQYF. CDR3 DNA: TGTGCCAGCAGCCGGGCTGGAGAGACCCAGTACTTC.

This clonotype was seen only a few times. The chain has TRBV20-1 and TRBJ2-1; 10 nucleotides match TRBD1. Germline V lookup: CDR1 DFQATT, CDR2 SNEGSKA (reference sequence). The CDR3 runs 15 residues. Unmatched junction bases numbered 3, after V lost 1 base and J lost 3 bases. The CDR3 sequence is CSARVRTGGYNEQFF. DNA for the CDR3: TGCAGTGCTAGAGTGAGGACAGGGGGCTACAATGAGCAGTTCTTC.